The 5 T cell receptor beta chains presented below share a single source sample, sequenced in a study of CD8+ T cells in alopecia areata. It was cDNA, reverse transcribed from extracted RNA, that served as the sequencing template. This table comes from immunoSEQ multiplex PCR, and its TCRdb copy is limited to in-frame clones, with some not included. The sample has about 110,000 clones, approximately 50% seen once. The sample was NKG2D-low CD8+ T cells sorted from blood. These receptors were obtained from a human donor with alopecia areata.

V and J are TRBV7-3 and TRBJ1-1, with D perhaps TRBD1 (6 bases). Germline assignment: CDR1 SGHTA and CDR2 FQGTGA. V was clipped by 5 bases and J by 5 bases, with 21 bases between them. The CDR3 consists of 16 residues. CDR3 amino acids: CASSRDGGLVGTEAFF. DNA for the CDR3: TGTGCCAGCAGCCGGGACGGGGGGCTCGTGGGGACTGAAGCTTTCTTT.

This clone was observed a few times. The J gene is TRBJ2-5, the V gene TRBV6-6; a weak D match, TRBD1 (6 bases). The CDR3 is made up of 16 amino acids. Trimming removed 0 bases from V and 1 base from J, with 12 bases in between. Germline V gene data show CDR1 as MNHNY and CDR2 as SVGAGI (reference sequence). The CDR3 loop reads CASSYSITGSQETQYF. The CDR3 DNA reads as TGTGCCAGCAGTTACTCGATCACAGGGTCCCAAGAGACCCAGTACTTC.

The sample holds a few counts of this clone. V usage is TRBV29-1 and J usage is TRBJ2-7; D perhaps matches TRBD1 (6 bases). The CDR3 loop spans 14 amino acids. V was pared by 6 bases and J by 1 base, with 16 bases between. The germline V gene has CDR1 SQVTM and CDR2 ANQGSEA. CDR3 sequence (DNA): TGCAGCGTAATCCCTCCGGGACATTCCTACGAGCAGTACTTC. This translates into CSVIPPGHSYEQYF.

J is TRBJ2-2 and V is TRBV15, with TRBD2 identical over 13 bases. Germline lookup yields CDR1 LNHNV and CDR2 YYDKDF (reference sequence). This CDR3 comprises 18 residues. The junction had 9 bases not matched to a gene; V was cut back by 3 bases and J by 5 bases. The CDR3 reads CATSRSRGTSGVTGELFF. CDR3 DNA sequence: TGTGCCACCAGCAGGTCCCGAGGGACTAGCGGGGTTACCGGGGAGCTGTTTTTT.

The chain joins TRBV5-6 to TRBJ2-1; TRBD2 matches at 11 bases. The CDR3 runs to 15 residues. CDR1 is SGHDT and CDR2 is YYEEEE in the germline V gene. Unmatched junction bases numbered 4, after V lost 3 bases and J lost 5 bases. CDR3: CASSSPTSGNNEQFF. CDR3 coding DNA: TGTGCCAGCAGCTCCCCGACTAGCGGGAACAATGAGCAGTTCTTC.